This T cell receptor (beta chain) was retrieved from a study of T-cell reconstitution after alpha-beta-depleted transplantation in children (dated by TCRdb to the mid-2010s). Some background on the complete study: The study quantitatively tracked T-cell immune reconstitution after TCRalphabeta/CD19-depleted allogeneic hematopoietic cell transplantation in children using TCR repertoire profiling. Results the study describes overall, beyond this receptor: The apparently early alphabetaT-cell count recovery about two months after transplant was reportedly dependent on only several hundred rapidly expanded clones derived from non-depleted graft cells. The high TCRbeta diversity at day 60 in some patients was ascribed to recipient T cells and intrathymic progenitors that had survived conditioning. Over subsequent months, a decline in hyperexpanded clone frequencies was noted, and after one year, T-cell counts and TCRbeta diversity were mostly ascribed to newly produced T cells.

As regards this clonotype: Its specific antigen is unknown. Base quality data are lacking; no much larger clone is found one base away.

The sample's treatment or condition label is to be understood as: allogeneic hematopoietic cell transplantation with graft depleted of TCRalphabeta T cells and CD19 B cells. The children who served as transplant recipients had been given grafts of TCRalphabeta/CD19-depleted allogeneic hematopoietic cells. Ends trimmed: V by 3 bases, J by 5 bases; bases unmatched to a gene: 5. Measured from the cysteine to the phenylalanine, the CDR3 is 15 residues long. Just the 45-base CDR3 DNA is kept, in frame starting at base 1. As encoded in the germline V gene, CDR1 is SGHTA while CDR2 is FQGNSA. Libraries were prepared through PCR. The instrument was an Illumina HiSeq 2500. To normalize quantification of the TCRbeta repertoire, the TCR libraries were built with molecular barcoding that relied on unique molecular identifiers. TCRdb passed the public sequencing reads through fastp at Q25 and MiXCR, retaining productive beta sequences. Rows with a matching CDR3 protein are joined into one entry that keeps the most common DNA and genes. Within this sample are about 540,000 distinct CDR3 sequences, with more than 20% of them counted one time only. The ten largest clones add up to about 35% of the sample.

The sequenced sample was PBMCs, obtained before TCRalphabeta/CD19-depleted stem cell transplant. The rearrangement joined TRBV7-2 to TRBJ2-5; 11 bases in between match TRBD2. This clonotype originated in a boy younger than two with Wiskott-Aldrich syndrome, due to receive a stem cell transplant. The CDR3 protein sequence reads: CASSLVVAGGETQYF. The nucleotide sequence is given as TGTGCCAGCAGCTTGGTGGTAGCGGGAGGGGAGACCCAGTACTTC.